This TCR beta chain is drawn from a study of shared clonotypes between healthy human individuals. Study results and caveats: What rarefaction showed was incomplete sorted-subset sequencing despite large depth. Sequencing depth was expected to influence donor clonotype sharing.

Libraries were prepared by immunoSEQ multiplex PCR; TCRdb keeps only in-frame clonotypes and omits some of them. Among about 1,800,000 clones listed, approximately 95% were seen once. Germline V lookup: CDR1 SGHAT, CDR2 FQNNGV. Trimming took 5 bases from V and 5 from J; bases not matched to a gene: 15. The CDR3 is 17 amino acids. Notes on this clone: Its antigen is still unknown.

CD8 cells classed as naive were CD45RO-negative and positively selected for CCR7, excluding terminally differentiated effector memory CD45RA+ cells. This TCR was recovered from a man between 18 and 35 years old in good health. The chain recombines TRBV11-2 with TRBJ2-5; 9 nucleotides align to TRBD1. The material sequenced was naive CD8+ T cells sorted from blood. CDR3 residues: CASSPWLDRGGGETQYF. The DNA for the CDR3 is TGTGCCAGCAGCCCCTGGCTGGACAGGGGAGGCGGGGAGACCCAGTACTTC.